The subject of this entry is one T cell receptor beta chain. Its cognate antigen is unknown. This CDR3 comprises 16 residues. Germline V lookup: CDR1 LNHDA, CDR2 SQIVND (reference sequence). J was trimmed by 0 bases and V by 6 bases; bases with no gene match: 7. Profiling relied on immunoSEQ multiplex PCR, and the TCRdb table lists in-frame clones only, not all of them. The sample holds about 89,000 clones, around nine tenths seen once. The data derive from a study of T cell repertoires and HLA-DP antigens. About the research overall: The donors, ranging 18-to-29 to 60-to-69 years, included a couple of males and one female. Average DNA input: about 200 ng for CD137+CD4+ sorts, about 1,200 ng pre-culture. Study-level points and caveats: Pre-culture clonality, approximately 0.04, was far below sorted CD137+ clonality of 0.35 to 0.45. Responder cells were total CD4+ cells with a HeLa antigen-presenting system.

Material for sequencing was CD4+ T cells from PBMCs. The chain uses TRBV19 and TRBJ1-5, with 8 bases matching TRBD1. The receptor comes from a man between 50 and 59 years old in good health and CMV-seronegative. CDR3 coding DNA: TGTGCCAGTAGACCATCGACAGGGGATAGCAATCAGCCCCAGCATTTT. As protein: CASRPSTGDSNQPQHF.